This T cell receptor beta chain was sequenced during a study of shared clonotypes between healthy human individuals. As to this clone: What it recognizes is unknown.

Sequencing was performed with immunoSEQ multiplex PCR; in TCRdb, only in-frame clones are kept and a portion is missing. The table records millions of clones, approximately 94% of them present only once. The V and J ends lost 4 bases and 6 bases respectively, with 13 bases between them. Germline CDR1 is SGHDT and CDR2 is YYEEEE. This CDR3 comprises 13 residues. CD45RO-negative cells were positively selected for CCR7, leaving out terminally differentiated effector memory CD45RA+ cells. Findings and limits, study-wide: Sharing across four donors was seen in roughly 5.2% of naive CD4 clonotypes. Lower generation probabilities were found for non-shared clonotypes than for those shared by all four donors.

V usage is TRBV5-6 and J usage is TRBJ1-1, with D unresolved. This clonotype was obtained from a man aged 18 to 35 in good health. Some clones in this sample may be carry-over from other donors' samples. The specimen sequenced was naive CD8+ T cells from PBMCs. CDR3 region: CASSPGAGSEAFF. The CDR3 DNA is TGTGCCAGCAGCCCGGGCGCTGGTTCTGAAGCTTTCTTT.